This is a list of T cell receptor beta chains from one sample in a study of T cell responses to AZD1222 COVID-19 vaccine. Using immunoSEQ multiplex PCR, the repertoire was profiled, and TCRdb retains in-frame clones only, with some absent. The repertoire includes 180,000 or so clones, roughly 93% of them detected once, and about 3.9% sits in the top ten. The specimen was peripheral blood, collected on day 0 of AZD1222 vaccination. These receptor sequences come from an adult in good health. CDR3s include the opening cysteine and the closing phenylalanine or tryptophan. A D gene is named only where the DNA matches it firmly. Expanded clones get a size class; other rows say once, few or many, or leave the size out.

d_call: TRBD1; clone_size: NA; j_call: TRBJ1-5; v_call: TRBV6-5; cdr3_nt: TGTGCCAGCAGTCCACAGGGGGGTCAGCCCCAGCATTTT; cdr3_aa: CASSPQGGQPQHF
d_call: TRBD1; clone_size: NA; j_call: TRBJ2-2; v_call: TRBV10-3; cdr3_nt: TGTGCCATCCTCAACAGGGGAGAGGACGGGGAGCTGTTTTTT; cdr3_aa: CAILNRGEDGELFF
d_call: NA; clone_size: NA; j_call: TRBJ2-7; v_call: TRBV5-1; cdr3_nt: TGCGCCAGCAGTTACCGCGACGAGCAGTACTTC; cdr3_aa: CASSYRDEQYF
d_call: NA; clone_size: NA; j_call: TRBJ1-1; v_call: TRBV21-1; cdr3_nt: TGTGCCAGACCTCCTTCTGACGGCACTGAAGCTTTCTTT; cdr3_aa: CARPPSDGTEAFF
d_call: NA; clone_size: once; j_call: TRBJ1-4; v_call: TRBV5-6; cdr3_nt: TGTGCCAGCAGCTTGGATAGCGGATCAGAAAAACTGTTTTTT; cdr3_aa: CASSLDSGSEKLFF
d_call: NA; clone_size: NA; j_call: TRBJ1-1; v_call: TRBV5-5; cdr3_nt: TGTGCCAGCAGACAGGGCCTTGAAGCTTTCTTT; cdr3_aa: CASRQGLEAFF
d_call: TRBD2; clone_size: NA; j_call: TRBJ2-5; v_call: TRBV3-1/TRBV3-2; cdr3_nt: TGTGCCAGCAGCCAAGCGGTGGGAGGGAGAGAGACCCAGTACTTC; cdr3_aa: CASSQAVGGRETQYF
d_call: NA; clone_size: once; j_call: TRBJ2-1; v_call: TRBV20-1; cdr3_nt: TGCAGTGCTAGTCGACGGCCCAACAATGAGCAGTTCTTC; cdr3_aa: CSASRRPNNEQFF
d_call: NA; clone_size: NA; j_call: TRBJ1-2; v_call: TRBV13; cdr3_nt: TGTGCCAGCAGCCCTTCATTTACAGGTTATGGCTACACCTTC; cdr3_aa: CASSPSFTGYGYTF
d_call: NA; clone_size: NA; j_call: TRBJ2-1; v_call: TRBV20-1; cdr3_nt: TGCAGTGCGTGGGAATACAATGAGCAGTTCTTC; cdr3_aa: CSAWEYNEQFF
d_call: NA; clone_size: NA; j_call: TRBJ1-6; v_call: TRBV3-1/TRBV3-2; cdr3_nt: TGTGCCAGCAGCCCCCGGACAGTGGCTTCACCCCTCCACTTT; cdr3_aa: CASSPRTVASPLHF
d_call: TRBD1; clone_size: NA; j_call: TRBJ1-1; v_call: TRBV6-5; cdr3_nt: TGTGCCAGCAGGAGGGACAGGGGCTGGGCTGAAGCTTTCTTT; cdr3_aa: CASRRDRGWAEAFF
d_call: NA; clone_size: once; j_call: TRBJ1-5; v_call: TRBV19; cdr3_nt: TGTGCCAGTAGGGGACTCAGAACCTATAGCAATCAGCCCCAGCATTTT; cdr3_aa: CASRGLRTYSNQPQHF
d_call: NA; clone_size: NA; j_call: TRBJ1-5; v_call: TRBV7-8; cdr3_nt: TGTGCCAGCAGCACTACATATAGCAATCAGCCCCAGCATTTT; cdr3_aa: CASSTTYSNQPQHF
d_call: TRBD1; clone_size: NA; j_call: TRBJ1-4; v_call: TRBV6-1; cdr3_nt: TGTGCCAGCAGTGCAGGGACAGGCGGGACAACTAATGAAAAACTGTTTTTT; cdr3_aa: CASSAGTGGTTNEKLFF
d_call: NA; clone_size: once; j_call: TRBJ1-2; v_call: TRBV19; cdr3_nt: TGTGCCAGTCAAGGAGGGGGATACCATGGCTACACCTTC; cdr3_aa: CASQGGGYHGYTF
d_call: TRBD2; clone_size: NA; j_call: TRBJ2-1; v_call: TRBV19; cdr3_nt: TGTGCCAGTACCGAGTCGGGAGGTGAGTCGAATGAGCAGTTCTTC; cdr3_aa: CASTESGGESNEQFF
d_call: NA; clone_size: NA; j_call: TRBJ2-7; v_call: TRBV7-6; cdr3_nt: TGTGCCAGCAGCTTAGGCGGGACCTACGAGCAGTACTTC; cdr3_aa: CASSLGGTYEQYF